The 15 T cell receptor beta chains given below trace back to one sample, sequenced in a study of cytomegalovirus exposure and HLA in healthy donors (TCRdb year 2017). Library preparation was by the immunoSEQ multiplex PCR assay. TCRdb mirrors the immuneACCESS table, restricted to in-frame sequences. Some clones are absent from its copies; in checked studies, under half trace to an unresolved V gene, and the reason for the others is unknown. This sample comprises about 110,000 clones, 88% of them detected only once. The ten largest clones represent 1.5% to 2% of the sample. The specimen sequenced was PBMCs. The source is a woman aged 18-29 years in good health and CMV-seropositive.

This sequence joins TRBV27 and TRBJ2-7; D remains ambiguous. The CDR3 loop spans 15 amino acids. Germline V gives CDR1 MNHEY, CDR2 SMNVEV (reference sequence). The ends were cut back, 6 bases at V and 2 bases at J, with 17 bases in the middle. The CDR3 region has the DNA TGTGCCAGCAGCCCCTTTTTCGTAGAAGCCTACGAGCAGTACTTC. Translating gives CASSPFFVEAYEQYF.

This chain links TRBV27 with TRBJ2-3, with 8 bases matching TRBD2. Germline CDR1 MNHEY, CDR2 SMNVEV (reference sequence). J was trimmed by 0 bases and V by 2 bases; bases with no gene match: 1. This CDR3 region has 15 residues. CDR3 sequence (DNA): TGTGCCAGCAGTTTAGGGACTAGAAGCACAGATACGCAGTATTTT. Protein product: CASSLGTRSTDTQYF.

This clone was detected only once. This rearrangement joins TRBV7-2 to TRBJ2-5; no clear D gene. The CDR3 consists of 13 residues. CDR1 is SGHTA, CDR2 FQGNSA, per germline. V lost 1 base to trimming and J lost 6 bases, with 9 bases between them. The DNA of the CDR3 is TGTGCCAGCAGCTTAGACAGAACTCAGACCCAGTACTTC. This translates into CASSLDRTQTQYF. The whole variable domain, remainder taken from reference TRBV7-2 and TRBJ2-5, is GAGVSQSPSNKVTEKGKDVELRCDPISGHTALYWYRQSLGQGLEFLIYFQGNSAPDKSGLPSDRFSAERTGGSVSTLTIQRTQQEDSAVYLCASSLDRTQTQYFGPGTRLLVL.

This clone was seen a single time. This chain links TRBV4-3 with TRBJ2-3; 9 nucleotides align to TRBD2. V lost 0 bases to trimming and J lost 6 bases; unmatched junction nucleotides: 10. CDR3 length equals 17 residues. The V gene's germline CDR1 is LGHNA and CDR2 YSLEER. In DNA, the CDR3 is TGCGCCAGCAGCCAAGATCGAACCGGGACTAGCATGGATACGCAGTATTTT. It yields the protein CASSQDRTGTSMDTQYF.

The gene calls are TRBV6-5 and TRBJ2-7; 9 bases align to TRBD1. There are 13 residues in the CDR3. CDR1 and CDR2 from the germline V gene are MNHEY and SVGAGI. With 6 bases clipped from V and 2 bases from J, the junction kept 2 bases outside the gene matches. CDR3 in amino acids: CASRGQGPYEQYV. CDR3 DNA sequence: TGTGCCAGCAGGGGACAGGGTCCCTACGAGCAGTACGTC.

CDR3 sequence (DNA): TGTGCCAGTAGTCCAAAGACAGGGCCAAATCAGCCCCAGCATTTT. Protein: CASSPKTGPNQPQHF. The rearrangement links TRBV19 to TRBJ1-5; the match to TRBD1 covers 7 bases. Germline CDR1 is LNHDA and CDR2 is SQIVND (reference sequence). J was trimmed by 4 bases and V by 5 bases; bases with no gene match: 8. The CDR3 runs to 15 residues. Together with reference TRBV19 and TRBJ1-5, the CDR3 gives the full variable domain: DGGITQSPKYLFRKEGQNVTLSCEQNLNHDAMYWYRQDPGQGLRLIYYSQIVNDFQKGDIAEGYSVSREKKESFPLTVTSAQKNPTAFYLCASSPKTGPNQPQHFGDGTRLSIL.

The chain has TRBV29-1 and TRBJ2-2; D is possibly TRBD2 (6 bases). Trimming stripped 6 bases from V and 4 bases from J, with 15 bases between. Germline V gene lookup returns CDR1 SQVTM and CDR2 ANQGSEA. The CDR3 is made up of 14 amino acids. CDR3: CSVIPGLSTGELFF. CDR3 bases: TGCAGCGTAATACCGGGACTCAGCACCGGGGAGCTGTTTTTT.

The rearrangement joins TRBV11-2 to TRBJ1-5, with TRBD1 matching 8 bases. V dropped 5 bases and J dropped 5; count of bases not matched to a gene: 8. The CDR3 runs to 15 residues. Germline CDR1 SGHAT, CDR2 FQNNGV. CDR3 in amino acids: CASSTRTGPDQPQHF. In DNA, the CDR3 is TGTGCCAGCAGCACAAGGACAGGGCCCGATCAGCCCCAGCATTTT.

The chain combines TRBV28 with TRBJ2-3; TRBD2 matches at 9 bases. CDR1 is MDHEN, CDR2 SYDVKM, per germline. This CDR3 spans 14 amino acids. Trimming removed 5 bases from V and 5 bases from J; junction bases left unmatched: 5. The CDR3 nucleotides are TGTGCCAGCAGTACGACTAGCGGTGGAGATACGCAGTATTTT. This gives the protein CASSTTSGGDTQYF.

The J gene is TRBJ1-6, the V gene TRBV6-5; 7 bases align to TRBD1. The J segment lost 6 bases and the V segment lost 6 bases, leaving 5 bases of the junction unmatched. CDR1 is MNHEY and CDR2 is SVGAGI in the germline V gene. This CDR3 contains 14 residues. CDR3 region: CASSPGQINSPLHF. DNA of the CDR3: TGTGCCAGCAGCCCGGGACAGATTAATTCACCCCTCCACTTT.

The gene calls are TRBV27 and TRBJ1-6, with 8 bases aligning to TRBD1. The ends lost 5 bases at V and 6 bases at J; junction bases unmatched: 9. CDR3 length: 16 residues. The germline V gene encodes CDR1 MNHEY and CDR2 SMNVEV (reference sequence). The CDR3 coding sequence is TGTGCCAGCAGTAATTCGGGACAGGCCTTTAATTCACCCCTCCACTTT. Translated, it gives CASSNSGQAFNSPLHF.

V and J are TRBV28 and TRBJ2-3; D not resolved. V gave up 5 bases and J gave up 2 bases, with 14 bases separating them. CDR3 length equals 15 residues. From germline, CDR1 is MDHEN and CDR2 SYDVKM. This chain's CDR3 is CASSPLTRLTDTQYF. The CDR3 DNA reads TGTGCCAGCAGTCCTCTTACGCGGCTCACAGATACGCAGTATTTT. The full variable domain, in which reference TRBV28 and TRBJ2-3 provide the parts outside the CDR3, is DVKVTQSSRYLVKRTGEKVFLECVQDMDHENMFWYRQDPGLGLRLIYFSYDVKMKEKGDIPEGYSVSREKKERFSLILESASTNQTSMYLCASSPLTRLTDTQYFGPGTRLTVL.

This sequence joins TRBV18 and TRBJ2-2; 9 nucleotides align to TRBD1. The V gene end was trimmed by 3 bases and the J gene end by 4 bases; junction bases not matched to a gene: 3. Germline CDR1 is KGHSH and CDR2 is LQKENI. The CDR3 totals 15 residues. Written as DNA, the CDR3 is TGTGCCAGCTCACCCGGACAGGGGACCACCGGGGAGCTGTTTTTT. Translation: CASSPGQGTTGELFF.

DNA of the CDR3: TGTGCCAGCAGTTTAAGCAGGCCCCCCTATGGCTACACCTTC. Protein product: CASSLSRPPYGYTF. V and J are TRBV27 and TRBJ1-2, with D unclear. Trimming stripped 2 bases from V and 4 bases from J, with 11 bases between. Germline CDR1 reads MNHEY; CDR2 reads SMNVEV (reference sequence). CDR3 length equals 14 residues.

The rearrangement joins TRBV4-1 to TRBJ2-5; tentative D call: TRBD1 (5 bases). Trimming took 0 bases from V and 3 from J, leaving 11 bases between them. The CDR3 covers 15 residues. Germline values: CDR1 MGHRA, CDR2 YSYEKL. The CDR3 here is CASSQDPGYEETQYF. CDR3 DNA: TGCGCCAGCAGCCAAGATCCAGGGTACGAAGAGACCCAGTACTTC.